This entry lists 19 T cell receptor beta chains sequenced from one sample in a study of shared clonotypes between healthy human individuals. TCRdb's copy holds only in-frame clones and misses some; the assay was immunoSEQ multiplex PCR. Counted here are fewer than 650,000 clones, about 79% occurring once; the ten biggest clones make up around 13%. Sequencing input: PBMCs. The receptors were gathered from a woman aged 40 to 50 in good health. Some clones in this sample may be carry-over from other donors' samples.

J is TRBJ1-4 and V is TRBV18; possibly TRBD1 for D (5 bases). The CDR3 length is 16 residues. Looked up from germline, CDR1 is KGHSH and CDR2 is LQKENI. V was cut by 0 bases and J by 0 bases, with 8 bases left in between. The CDR3 DNA sequence: TGTGCCAGCTCACCACCGGGGCAGGCAACTAATGAAAAACTGTTTTTT. The encoded protein is CASSPPGQATNEKLFF.

The V gene is TRBV4-1, the J gene TRBJ1-1; 9 bases fit TRBD1. Per the germline V gene, CDR1 is MGHRA and CDR2 is YSYEKL. V shed 0 bases, J shed 0 bases, and the junction held 5 bases outside the gene matches. The CDR3 has 17 residues. The CDR3 region is CASSQERQGVMNTEAFF. CDR3 in DNA: TGCGCCAGCAGCCAAGAACGACAGGGGGTTATGAACACTGAAGCTTTCTTT.

V gene TRBV7-2 combines with J gene TRBJ1-4; 7 bases agree with TRBD1. V shed 1 base, J shed 8 bases, and the junction held 4 bases outside the gene matches. The germline CDR1 and CDR2 sequences are SGHTA and FQGNSA. This CDR3 has 14 residues. In DNA, the CDR3 is TGTGCCAGCAGCTTAGTAGGGGGCGGCGAAAAACTGTTTTTT. This codes for CASSLVGGGEKLFF.

This chain joins TRBV18 and TRBJ2-5, with D possibly matching TRBD1 (5 bases). The CDR3 consists of 14 residues. Between the trimmed V and J ends, which lost 3 bases and 4 bases, there was a span of 12 bases. Germline V gene data show CDR1 as KGHSH and CDR2 as LQKENI. CDR3 amino acids: CASSPTWTPETQYF. The CDR3 DNA is TGTGCCAGCTCACCCACCTGGACACCAGAGACCCAGTACTTC.

This clone was detected only once. V gene TRBV5-1 combines with J gene TRBJ2-7; 8 bases are shared with TRBD2. CDR1 is SGHRS, CDR2 YFSETQ, per germline. With 4 bases clipped from V and 2 bases from J, the junction kept 11 bases outside the gene matches. This CDR3 comprises 16 residues. The CDR3 protein is CASSGATSGEPYEQYF. CDR3 coding DNA: TGCGCCAGCAGCGGAGCTACTAGCGGAGAACCCTACGAGCAGTACTTC.

This chain's CDR3 is CASFGWGGGETQYF. In DNA, the CDR3 is TGTGCCAGCTTTGGATGGGGTGGAGGGGAGACCCAGTACTTC. The rearrangement joins TRBV6-1 to TRBJ2-5; TRBD2 might be the D (6 bases). The germline CDR1 and CDR2 sequences are MNHNS and SASEGT. This CDR3 has 14 amino acids. The V end was cut by 8 bases, the J end by 5 bases, with 18 bases between.

This CDR3 reads CASSLPGRVGNTIYF. The CDR3 region has the DNA TGTGCCAGCAGTTTACCAGGCAGGGTCGGAAACACCATATATTTT. V and J are TRBV28 and TRBJ1-3; possibly TRBD1 for D (5 bases). V shed 2 bases and J shed 4 bases, with 12 bases lying between them. The CDR3 is 15 residues long. Looked up from germline, CDR1 is MDHEN and CDR2 is SYDVKM. Full variable domain (rest looked up from reference TRBV28 and TRBJ1-3): DVKVTQSSRYLVKRTGEKVFLECVQDMDHENMFWYRQDPGLGLRLIYFSYDVKMKEKGDIPEGYSVSREKKERFSLILESASTNQTSMYLCASSLPGRVGNTIYFGEGSWLTVV.

This clone is a singleton in its sample. The rearrangement links TRBV7-2 to TRBJ1-2; D not certain. Germline V gives CDR1 SGHTA, CDR2 FQGNSA. This CDR3 has 12 amino acids. Trimming stripped 5 bases from V and 2 bases from J, with 6 bases between. The CDR3 sequence: CASSLGNYGYTF. The CDR3 DNA is TGTGCCAGCAGCCTCGGAAACTATGGCTACACCTTC.

The chain combines TRBV19 with TRBJ2-5; the match to TRBD2 covers 10 bases. The CDR3 loop spans 15 amino acids. The V gene end was trimmed by 5 bases and the J gene end by 5 bases; junction bases not matched to a gene: 8. Germline V gene sequence: CDR1 LNHDA, CDR2 SQIVND (reference sequence). CDR3: CASSESRTSGETQYF. CDR3 bases: TGTGCCAGTAGTGAGTCTAGGACTAGCGGTGAGACCCAGTACTTC.

This clone was observed once. The J gene is TRBJ2-1, the V gene TRBV28, with 13 bases aligning to TRBD2. J was trimmed by 9 bases and V by 8 bases; bases with no gene match: 10. CDR1 and CDR2 from the germline V gene are MDHEN and SYDVKM. This CDR3 region has 15 residues. The DNA for the CDR3 is TGTGCCAGCGGCCCCTGGACTAGCGGGAGTAGTGAGCAGTTCTTC. It yields the protein CASGPWTSGSSEQFF.

This clone appeared a few times. J is TRBJ1-2 and V is TRBV5-1, with TRBD1 as a possible D gene (5 bases). Trimming left V 5 bases short and J 3 bases short, with 11 bases between. This CDR3 comprises 13 residues. Germline assignment: CDR1 SGHRS and CDR2 YFSETQ. The CDR3 sequence: CASSKLGDYGYTF. The DNA for the CDR3 is TGCGCCAGCAGTAAATTAGGGGACTATGGCTACACCTTC.

V is TRBV4-1 and J is TRBJ1-5; 10 bases match TRBD1. The CDR3 has 17 residues. V lost 0 bases and J lost 6; bases outside the gene matches: 8. Germline CDR1 MGHRA, CDR2 YSYEKL. This CDR3 is CASSQEPGQGITQPQHF. CDR3 DNA: TGCGCCAGCAGCCAAGAACCGGGACAGGGGATAACTCAGCCCCAGCATTTT.

This clone was detected only a few times. The J gene is TRBJ1-2, the V gene TRBV5-1; D remains ambiguous. The CDR3 covers 9 residues. CDR1 SGHRS and CDR2 YFSETQ come from the germline V gene. Trimming shortened V by 3 bases and J by 13 bases, and 7 bases separated the two germline ends. The CDR3 sequence is CASSSSLTF. The CDR3 coding sequence is TGCGCCAGCAGCTCAAGCCTCACCTTC.

The chain has TRBV15 and TRBJ2-5, with a possible D match to TRBD2 (6 bases). The CDR3 runs to 13 residues. Trimming left V 6 bases short and J 7 bases short, with 15 bases between. CDR1 is LNHNV, CDR2 YYDKDF, per germline (reference sequence). The CDR3, as DNA: TGTGCCACCAGTTTGTCTTTGGGGGGGACCCAGTACTTC. It translates to CATSLSLGGTQYF. The full variable domain, in which reference TRBV15 and TRBJ2-5 provide the parts outside the CDR3, is DAMVIQNPRYQVTQFGKPVTLSCSQTLNHNVMYWYQQKSSQAPKLLFHYYDKDFNNEADTPDNFQSRRPNTSFCFLDIRSPGLGDTAMYLCATSLSLGGTQYFGPGTRLLVL.

The chain has TRBV4-1 and TRBJ1-5, with 7 bases that match TRBD1. The CDR3 has 16 amino acids. Germline values: CDR1 MGHRA, CDR2 YSYEKL. V was pared by 4 bases and J by 2 bases, with 8 bases of the junction left unmatched. This CDR3 reads CASSPRGGMGNQPQHF. The CDR3 bases are TGCGCCAGCAGCCCCCGAGGGGGCATGGGCAATCAGCCCCAGCATTTT.

As for this clone: This may be a read error: a much more frequent sequence differs by one nucleotide. V and J are TRBV20-1 and TRBJ1-2; D gene unclear. Germline CDR1 is DFQATT and CDR2 is SNEGSKA (reference sequence). The CDR3 consists of 11 residues. The CDR3 protein is CSAETHYGYAF. CDR3 DNA: TGCAGTGCCGAGACACACTATGGCTACGCCTTC.

The rearrangement joins TRBV6-5 to TRBJ2-2; TRBD2 aligns across 13 bases. The length of the CDR3 is 14 residues. V shed 6 bases, J shed 7 bases, and the junction held 2 bases outside the gene matches. Germline V CDR1 and CDR2: MNHEY, SVGAGI. In DNA, the CDR3 is TGTGCCAGCAGCCGACTAGCGGGAGGCGGGGAGCTGTTTTTT. It encodes CASSRLAGGGELFF.

This chain connects TRBV5-6 to TRBJ2-3; 8 bases match TRBD2. Germline CDR1 is SGHDT and CDR2 is YYEEEE. V shed 4 bases, J shed 2 bases, and the junction held 6 bases outside the gene matches. The CDR3 consists of 15 residues. The CDR3 coding sequence is TGTGCCAGCAGCCAGGGACTAGGAATCACAGATACGCAGTATTTT. It is translated as CASSQGLGITDTQYF.

This clone came up once. The rearrangement links TRBV7-9 to TRBJ1-4, with a weak D call TRBD1 (5 bases). V shed 1 base and J shed 7 bases, with 16 bases lying between them. The CDR3 has 16 amino acids. The germline V gene encodes CDR1 SEHNR and CDR2 FQNEAQ (reference sequence). This CDR3 is CASSLDQAAGGEKLFF. CDR3 nucleotide sequence: TGTGCCAGCAGCTTAGATCAGGCCGCGGGGGGTGAAAAACTGTTTTTT.